Each of the 19 T cell receptor beta chains below was sequenced from the same sample in a study of shared clonotypes between healthy human individuals. CD45RO-negative, CCR7-selected cells formed the naive CD8 fraction, which excluded terminally differentiated effector memory CD45RA+ cells. Clones were sequenced by immunoSEQ multiplex PCR, and TCRdb holds only the in-frame ones, with some missing. This table has about 2 million clones, about 94% appearing once. The sample taken for sequencing was naive CD8+ T cells sorted from blood. The receptors originated from a man aged 18-30 years in good health.

This clone was observed once. J is TRBJ2-1 and V is TRBV7-8; 7 positions agree with TRBD1. This CDR3 has 17 amino acids. V was clipped by 5 bases and J by 1 base; unmatched bases: 11. Germline CDR1 SGHVS, CDR2 FQNEAQ. DNA for the CDR3: TGTGCCAGCAGCACACACGCTACAGGGGAATCCTACAATGAGCAGTTCTTC. As protein: CASSTHATGESYNEQFF.

This chain connects TRBV19 to TRBJ2-1; D unresolved. The V gene lost 6 bases and the J gene lost 4 bases, with 10 bases spanning the gap. Germline V gene sequence: CDR1 LNHDA, CDR2 SQIVND (reference sequence). CDR3 length: 13 residues. In DNA, the CDR3 is TGTGCCAGTAGCCTAGTTGGTTACAATGAGCAGTTCTTC. It codes for CASSLVGYNEQFF.

This chain links TRBV30 with TRBJ2-2; 8 bases match TRBD2. Germline loops: CDR1 GTSNPN, CDR2 SVGIG (reference sequence). The CDR3 is 14 amino acids. V was clipped by 3 bases and J by 7 bases; unmatched bases: 7. The CDR3 DNA sequence: TGTGCCTGGAGACCAAATGCGGGGGGCGGGGAGCTGTTTTTT. Its translation is CAWRPNAGGGELFF.

The chain uses TRBV2 and TRBJ1-1; 8 nucleotides line up with TRBD1. V lost 8 bases, J lost 0 bases, and 11 bases stayed unmatched. Germline loops: CDR1 SNHLY, CDR2 FYNNEI. The CDR3 runs 16 residues. This CDR3 is CASEGQGAGLNTEAFF. The DNA for the CDR3 is TGTGCCAGCGAGGGTCAGGGGGCAGGCCTGAACACTGAAGCTTTCTTT.

This clone was counted once. The chain is built from TRBV27 and TRBJ2-1, with 9 bases aligning to TRBD1. V was pared by 5 bases and J by 6 bases, with 11 bases of the junction left unmatched. The germline CDR1 and CDR2 sequences are MNHEY and SMNVEV (reference sequence). The CDR3 contains 16 residues. The CDR3 sequence: CASSTQGQGGPNEQFF. The DNA for the CDR3 is TGTGCCAGCAGTACACAGGGACAGGGAGGTCCCAATGAGCAGTTCTTC.

This CDR3 reads CASSLGDRAGDEQYF. DNA for the CDR3: TGTGCCAGCAGTTTAGGGGACAGGGCAGGTGACGAGCAGTACTTC. This chain connects TRBV27 to TRBJ2-7; 9 nucleotides agree with TRBD1. After removal of 2 bases from V and 5 bases from J, the junction contained 7 bases not matched to a gene. CDR1 is MNHEY, CDR2 SMNVEV, per germline (reference sequence). The CDR3 totals 15 residues.

This sequence joins TRBV28 and TRBJ2-5; possibly TRBD2 for D (6 bases). The CDR3 is made up of 12 amino acids. CDR1 is MDHEN and CDR2 is SYDVKM in the germline V gene. V gave up 2 bases and J gave up 7 bases, with 8 bases separating them. CDR3 protein: CASSLTGGTQYF. The CDR3 DNA reads TGTGCCAGCAGTTTAACCGGGGGGACCCAGTACTTC.

This clone was seen a single time. The chain combines TRBV9 with TRBJ2-7; tentative D call: TRBD1 (6 bases). Germline V gives CDR1 SGDLS, CDR2 YYNGEE. Trimming shortened V by 0 bases and J by 3 bases, and 13 bases separated the two germline ends. The CDR3 is made up of 15 amino acids. This CDR3 reads CASSVAGDGGYEQYF. Here the CDR3 DNA reads TGTGCCAGCAGCGTAGCAGGGGACGGAGGCTACGAGCAGTACTTC.

This chain connects TRBV16 to TRBJ2-7; D is unresolved. Trimming removed 0 bases at V and 6 bases at J, with 9 bases between. The germline CDR1 and CDR2 sequences are KGHSY and FQNENV. CDR3 length equals 13 residues. The CDR3 protein is CASSQSILGEQYF. The CDR3 bases are TGTGCCAGCAGCCAATCGATTCTTGGCGAGCAGTACTTC.

The chain combines TRBV6-6 with TRBJ1-2; D might be TRBD1 (6 bases). The CDR3 runs 15 residues. Trimming shortened V by 3 bases and J by 0 bases, and 11 bases separated the two germline ends. CDR1 MNHNY and CDR2 SVGAGI come from the germline V gene (reference sequence). CDR3 amino acids: CASSYDRPANYGYTF. CDR3 DNA: TGTGCCAGCAGTTATGACAGGCCGGCTAACTATGGCTACACCTTC.

The CDR3 bases are TGCGCCAGCAGCCAATTGGGGGGAGCGGGGAATGAGCAGTTCTTC. Protein product: CASSQLGGAGNEQFF. The J gene is TRBJ2-1, the V gene TRBV4-3; 7 bases align to TRBD2. CDR1 and CDR2 (germline): LGHNA, YSLEER. CDR3 size: 15 residues. Trimming took 2 bases from V and 7 from J; bases not matched to a gene: 8.

The chain uses TRBV7-9 and TRBJ1-1; D is unresolved. CDR1 is SEHNR, CDR2 FQNEAQ, per germline (reference sequence). V lost 5 bases and J lost 4, with 8 bases in between. This CDR3 has 12 residues. The CDR3 reads CASSGGITEAFF. CDR3 DNA: TGTGCCAGCAGCGGAGGGATCACTGAAGCTTTCTTT.

On this clone: The same CDR3 can be traced to other DNA sequences in this sample. CDR3 in DNA: TGCGCCAGCAGCCAAGATCAAGGCTTGGGTACAGATACGCAGTATTTT. It specifies CASSQDQGLGTDTQYF. The chain has TRBV4-1 and TRBJ2-3; D gene uncertain. The germline V gene has CDR1 MGHRA and CDR2 YSYEKL. CDR3 size: 16 residues. V lost 0 bases and J 3 bases, leaving 13 bases between the germline ends.

This rearrangement joins TRBV4-1 to TRBJ1-2, with no clear D. CDR3 length: 14 amino acids. In germline, CDR1 is MGHRA, CDR2 YSYEKL. V lost 1 base, J lost 4 bases, and 10 bases lay in between. This CDR3 is CASSQVTEIYGYTF. CDR3 bases: TGCGCCAGCAGCCAAGTGACGGAAATCTATGGCTACACCTTC.

V usage is TRBV5-1 and J usage is TRBJ2-1; D call uncertain. Germline V gene sequence: CDR1 SGHRS, CDR2 YFSETQ. V was shortened by 0 bases and J by 0 bases, with 13 bases between the two germline ends. The CDR3 is made up of 17 amino acids. The CDR3 nucleotides are TGCGCCAGCAGCTTGGAGAGTACGGTAATCTCCTACAATGAGCAGTTCTTC. It translates to CASSLESTVISYNEQFF.

V and J are TRBV5-1 and TRBJ1-4; 9 nucleotides agree with TRBD1. CDR3 length: 15 residues. J gave up 8 bases and V 3 bases, and 8 bases lay outside the gene matches. In germline, CDR1 is SGHRS, CDR2 YFSETQ. The CDR3 sequence is CASSSTGGVGEKLFF. CDR3 bases: TGCGCCAGCAGCTCTACAGGGGGCGTTGGGGAAAAACTGTTTTTT.

The chain joins TRBV19 to TRBJ2-4; 9 nucleotides align to TRBD1. CDR1 is LNHDA, CDR2 SQIVND, per germline (reference sequence). Losses at the gene ends were 5 bases for V and 10 bases for J; bases not matched to a gene: 9. CDR3 length: 14 residues. CDR3 sequence reads: CASSDRDRDDIQYF. The CDR3 region has the DNA TGTGCCAGTAGTGACCGGGACAGGGACGATATTCAGTACTTC. The variable domain in full, completed from reference TRBV19 and TRBJ2-4, reads DGGITQSPKYLFRKEGQNVTLSCEQNLNHDAMYWYRQDPGQGLRLIYYSQIVNDFQKGDIAEGYSVSREKKESFPLTVTSAQKNPTAFYLCASSDRDRDDIQYFGAGTRLSVL.

This chain joins TRBV7-8 and TRBJ2-1; TRBD2 aligns across 7 bases. V was clipped by 5 bases and J by 7 bases; unmatched bases: 5. Germline CDR1 is SGHVS and CDR2 is FQNEAQ. CDR3 length: 13 residues. CDR3 loop: CASSLSGVNEQFF. CDR3 coding DNA: TGTGCCAGCAGCCTGAGCGGGGTTAATGAGCAGTTCTTC.

The chain employs TRBV2 and TRBJ1-6; the D is unclear. The germline gives CDR1 SNHLY, CDR2 FYNNEI. This CDR3 region has 16 residues. With 2 bases removed from V and 0 bases from J, the gap between germline ends came to 8 bases. In DNA, the CDR3 is TGTGCCAGCAGTGAACCCCAGAGCTCCTATAATTCACCCCTCCACTTT. Amino acids: CASSEPQSSYNSPLHF.